This T cell receptor beta chain emerged from a study of blood T cells in healthy people across ages. Points from the study as a whole: Per million T cells, the diversity of TCR beta decreased roughly linearly as age advanced.

This clonotype was seen only a few times. Its specificity is not known. The CDR3 runs 14 residues. The germline CDR1 and CDR2 sequences are DFQATT and SNEGSKA (reference sequence). V lost 0 bases to trimming and J lost 13 bases, with 19 bases between them. Through a sample-barcoded 5' primer and a J-beta primer mix, a second PCR was run for roughly 6 to 11 cycles. Every cDNA was tagged by a template-switch adaptor with 12 random nucleotides. TCRdb reprocessed the 5' RACE reads via MiXCR and lists one record per CDR3 protein. The sample has fewer than 600,000 distinct CDR3 sequences; 25% to 35% are singletons. This same sample was also part of a study on T cells of mothers and their children. From that study: In each mother, TCR beta CDR3 reads exceeded 10 million; in each child, they numbered 3 million to 3.5 million. Mother-child pairs who were related displayed a slightly higher overlap than unrelated pairs, a difference that was non-significant.

The source is a boy aged 2 to 10 in good health. The material sequenced was blood. The rearrangement links TRBV20-1 to TRBJ2-1, with D possibly matching TRBD2 (6 bases). The CDR3 bases are TGCAGTGCTAGAGATCGGGGTTGGGGGACTGCACAGTTCTTC. This gives the protein CSARDRGWGTAQFF.